Listed here are 13 T cell receptor beta chains from one sample, sequenced in a study of T-cell reconstitution after alpha-beta-depleted transplantation in children. The antigens for these receptors are not known. TCRbeta library construction was performed incorporating unique molecular identifiers. TCRdb called the PCR reads again in MiXCR, with one record for every CDR3 protein. Of hundreds of thousands of distinct CDR3 sequences listed, roughly 7.8% are singletons. Study observations and caveats: Hyperexpanded clones declined; after one year, newly produced T cells mostly supplied diversity.

Specimen: peripheral blood, collected 360 days after TCRalphabeta/CD19-depleted stem cell transplant. All receptors derive from a female patient between 2 and 15 years old who had a stem cell transplant for Fanconi anemia, so the T cells may come from the graft donor.

The chain uses TRBV12-3 or TRBV12-4 and TRBJ2-1; possible D gene TRBD2, 6 bases. This CDR3 is 18 amino acids long. V lost 3 bases and J 5 bases, leaving 23 bases between the germline ends. The DNA for the CDR3 is TGTGCCAGCAGTTTTTTGGCCTTTCGCGGGATATTAAACAATGAGCAGTTCTTC. Translated, it gives CASSFLAFRGILNNEQFF.

This clonotype was seen ten or more times. CDR3 region: CSAPPLGSTDTQYF. In DNA, the CDR3 is TGCAGTGCTCCCCCACTGGGGAGCACAGATACGCAGTATTTT. The chain has TRBV20-1 and TRBJ2-3; D remains unclear. Trimming left V 5 bases short and J 0 bases short, with 12 bases between. The CDR3 runs 14 residues. Germline V gene data show CDR1 as DFQATT and CDR2 as SNEGSKA (reference sequence).

This sequence joins TRBV9 and TRBJ2-2, with no clear D. The germline V gene encodes CDR1 SGDLS and CDR2 YYNGEE. V was pared by 5 bases and J by 3 bases, with 14 bases between. The CDR3 has 15 amino acids. In DNA form, the CDR3 reads TGTGCCAGCAGTCTCGTAATCGGAGACACCGGGGAGCTGTTTTTT. This sequence encodes CASSLVIGDTGELFF.

This clonotype was recorded at least ten times. The rearrangement links TRBV20-1 to TRBJ2-1; 8 bases fit TRBD2. The V segment lost 3 bases and the J segment 6 bases; nucleotides outside the gene matches: 1. Germline-derived CDR1 and CDR2 are DFQATT and SNEGSKA (reference sequence). CDR3 size: 12 residues. The CDR3 bases are TGCAGTGCTAGCGGGGGGGCCAATGAGCAGTTCTTC. Translation gives CSASGGANEQFF.

This clonotype was counted at least ten times. The chain combines TRBV11-2 with TRBJ2-7; a weak D match, TRBD1 (5 bases). Germline V CDR1 and CDR2: SGHAT, FQNNGV. The CDR3 consists of 11 residues. Trimming stripped 5 bases from V and 7 bases from J, with 9 bases between. The CDR3 DNA follows: TGTGCCAGCAGCCATGGGGCAGAGCAGTACGTC. This gives the protein CASSHGAEQYV.

This clonotype has a count of ten or more. This chain's CDR3 is CASSLGGETSYEQYF. The CDR3 nucleotides read TGCGCCAGCAGCTTGGGCGGGGAAACCTCCTACGAGCAGTACTTC. The chain recombines TRBV5-1 with TRBJ2-7, with D maybe TRBD2 (6 bases). With 0 bases removed from V and 0 bases from J, the gap between germline ends came to 10 bases. The CDR3 sequence is 15 residues long. CDR1 is SGHRS, CDR2 YFSETQ, per germline.

This clonotype has a count of ten or more. The V and J genes are TRBV29-1 and TRBJ1-2, with 7 nucleotides matching TRBD1. Germline-derived CDR1 and CDR2 are SQVTM and ANQGSEA. J lost 0 bases, V lost 2 bases, and 9 bases had no gene match. The CDR3 has 16 amino acids. CDR3 in amino acids: CSVESTGQFSNYGYTF. CDR3 bases: TGCAGCGTTGAAAGCACGGGACAGTTCTCTAACTATGGCTACACCTTC. The full variable domain, its missing parts supplied by reference TRBV29-1 and TRBJ1-2, is SAVISQKPSRDICQRGTSLTIQCQVDSQVTMMFWYRQQPGQSLTLIATANQGSEATYESGFVIDKFPISRPNLTFSTLTVSNMSPEDSSIYLCSVESTGQFSNYGYTFGSGTRLTVV.

This clonotype was found many times. V and J are TRBV24-1 and TRBJ2-1; D uncertain. The CDR3 is made up of 11 amino acids. Trimming removed 2 bases at V and 5 bases at J, with 0 bases between. Germline V gene sequence: CDR1 KGHDR, CDR2 SFDVKD. The CDR3 nucleotides read TGTGCCACCAGTGATTACAATGAGCAGTTCTTC. Its protein is CATSDYNEQFF.

This clonotype was recorded at least ten times. V is TRBV20-1 and J is TRBJ2-7; 7 bases agree with TRBD2. Per germline, CDR1 DFQATT and CDR2 SNEGSKA (reference sequence). The CDR3 loop spans 15 amino acids. The V segment lost 7 bases and the J segment 3 bases; nucleotides outside the gene matches: 15. The CDR3 coding sequence is TGCAGTGTTAATCCCCCCCCTAGCGGATACTACGAGCAGTACTTC. Translation: CSVNPPPSGYYEQYF.

This clonotype was counted ten times or more. The genes are TRBV20-1 and TRBJ2-3, with TRBD1 identical over 7 bases. The germline gives CDR1 DFQATT, CDR2 SNEGSKA (reference sequence). The trim removed 5 bases at V and 0 bases at J, leaving 8 bases unmatched. The CDR3 runs to 15 residues. As DNA, the CDR3 is TGCAGTGCTCGGGACAGACATACTAGCACAGATACGCAGTATTTT. Translation gives CSARDRHTSTDTQYF.

The gene calls are TRBV5-5 and TRBJ1-2, with D possibly matching TRBD1 (6 bases). Per germline, CDR1 SGHKS and CDR2 YYEKEE (reference sequence). The V end lost 3 bases, the J end lost 7 bases, and 19 bases lay between the germline ends. There are 15 residues in the CDR3. CDR3 loop: CASSWEGGARVGYTF. CDR3 DNA: TGTGCCAGCAGCTGGGAAGGGGGGGCTAGAGTTGGCTACACCTTC. Variable domain in full (rest from reference TRBV5-5 and TRBJ1-2): DAGVTQSPTHLIKTRGQQVTLRCSPISGHKSVSWYQQVLGQGPQFIFQYYEKEERGRGNFPDRFSARQFPNYSSELNVNALLLGDSALYLCASSWEGGARVGYTFGSGTRLTVV.

This clonotype was seen a few times. The J gene is TRBJ2-3, the V gene TRBV5-1, with 12 bases aligning to TRBD2. CDR3 length: 18 amino acids. Trimming cost V 5 bases and J 4 bases; bases outside gene matches: 14. Per germline, CDR1 SGHRS and CDR2 YFSETQ. CDR3 bases: TGCGCCAGCAGAGATTTCGGGGCTAGCGGGGGGGCCGCAGATACGCAGTATTTT. Translation gives CASRDFGASGGAADTQYF.

This clonotype showed up many times. The chain couples TRBV12-3 or TRBV12-4 to TRBJ2-3, with D unclear. V lost 2 bases to trimming and J lost 0 bases, with 6 bases between them. The CDR3 sequence is 14 residues long. The CDR3, as DNA: TGTGCCAGCAGTTTATACGCTAGCACAGATACGCAGTATTTT. Amino acid sequence: CASSLYASTDTQYF.